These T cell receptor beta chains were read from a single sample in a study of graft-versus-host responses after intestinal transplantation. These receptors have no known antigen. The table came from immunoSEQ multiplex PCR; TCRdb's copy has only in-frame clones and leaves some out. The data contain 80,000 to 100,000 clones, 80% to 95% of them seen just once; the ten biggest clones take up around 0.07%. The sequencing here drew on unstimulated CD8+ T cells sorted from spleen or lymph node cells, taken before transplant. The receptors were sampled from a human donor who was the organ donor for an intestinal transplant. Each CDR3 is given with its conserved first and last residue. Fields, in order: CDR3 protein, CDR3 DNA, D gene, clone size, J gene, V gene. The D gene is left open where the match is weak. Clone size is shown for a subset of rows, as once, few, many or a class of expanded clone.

CDR3 protein: CASSARGRHTEAFF
CDR3 DNA: TGTGCCAGTAGTGCCAGGGGGAGGCACACTGAAGCTTTCTTT
D gene: TRBD1
clone size: -
J gene: TRBJ1-1
V gene: TRBV19

CDR3 protein: CASSTTGGGEKLFF
CDR3 DNA: TGTGCCAGCAGCACAACAGGGGGTGGTGAAAAACTGTTTTTT
D gene: TRBD1
clone size: -
J gene: TRBJ1-4
V gene: TRBV28

CDR3 protein: CASSQEWELWGPQPQHF
CDR3 DNA: TGCGCCAGCAGCCAAGAATGGGAATTATGGGGCCCCCAGCCCCAGCATTTT
D gene: -
clone size: -
J gene: TRBJ1-5
V gene: TRBV4-1

CDR3 protein: CASSLGGSAGELFF
CDR3 DNA: TGTGCCAGCAGTTTAGGAGGGTCCGCCGGGGAGCTGTTTTTT
D gene: -
clone size: -
J gene: TRBJ2-2
V gene: TRBV27

CDR3 protein: CASSLRGLEPYEQYF
CDR3 DNA: TGTGCCAGCAGTTTAAGGGGACTGGAGCCCTACGAGCAGTACTTC
D gene: -
clone size: -
J gene: TRBJ2-7
V gene: TRBV28

CDR3 protein: CASSQLGTGSSYEQYF
CDR3 DNA: TGCGCCAGCAGTCAGCTTGGGACAGGTAGCTCCTACGAGCAGTACTTC
D gene: TRBD1
clone size: -
J gene: TRBJ2-7
V gene: TRBV23-1

CDR3 protein: CAISEFRGTQPQHF
CDR3 DNA: TGTGCCATCAGTGAATTCAGGGGGACTCAGCCCCAGCATTTT
D gene: TRBD1
clone size: -
J gene: TRBJ1-5
V gene: TRBV10-3

CDR3 protein: CASRPLDRDRAYEQYF
CDR3 DNA: TGTGCCAGCAGACCCCTTGACCGGGACAGGGCCTACGAGCAGTACTTC
D gene: TRBD1
clone size: -
J gene: TRBJ2-7
V gene: TRBV6-7

CDR3 protein: CASKDRAPDTQYF
CDR3 DNA: TGTGCCAGCAAGGACAGGGCCCCAGATACGCAGTATTTT
D gene: TRBD1
clone size: -
J gene: TRBJ2-3
V gene: TRBV6-4

CDR3 protein: CASSFPSRYEQYF
CDR3 DNA: TGTGCCAGCAGCTTTCCTAGTAGGTACGAGCAGTACTTC
D gene: -
clone size: few
J gene: TRBJ2-7
V gene: TRBV5-6